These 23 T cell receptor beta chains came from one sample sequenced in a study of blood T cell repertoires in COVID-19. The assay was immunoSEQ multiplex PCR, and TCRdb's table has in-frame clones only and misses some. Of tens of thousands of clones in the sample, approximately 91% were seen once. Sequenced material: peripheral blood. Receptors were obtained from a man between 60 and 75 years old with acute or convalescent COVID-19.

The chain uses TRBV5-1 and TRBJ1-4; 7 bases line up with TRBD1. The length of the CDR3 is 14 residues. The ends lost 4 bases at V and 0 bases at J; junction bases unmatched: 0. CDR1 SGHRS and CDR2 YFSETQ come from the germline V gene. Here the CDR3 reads CASSQGATNEKLFF. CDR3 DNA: TGCGCCAGCAGCCAGGGGGCAACTAATGAAAAACTGTTTTTT.

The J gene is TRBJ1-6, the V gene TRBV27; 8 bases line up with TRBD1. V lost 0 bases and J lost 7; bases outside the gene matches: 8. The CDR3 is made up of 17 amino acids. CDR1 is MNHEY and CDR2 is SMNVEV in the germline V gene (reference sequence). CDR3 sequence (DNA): TGTGCCAGCAGTTTATCTCCCGGACAGGGTCCGAATTCACCCCTCCACTTT. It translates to CASSLSPGQGPNSPLHF.

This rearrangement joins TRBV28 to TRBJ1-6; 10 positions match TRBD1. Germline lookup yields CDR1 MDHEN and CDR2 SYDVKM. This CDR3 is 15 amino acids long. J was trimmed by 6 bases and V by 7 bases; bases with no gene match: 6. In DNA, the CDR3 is TGTGCCAGCATCGGGACAGGGGTCGGTAATTCACCCCTCCACTTT. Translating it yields CASIGTGVGNSPLHF.

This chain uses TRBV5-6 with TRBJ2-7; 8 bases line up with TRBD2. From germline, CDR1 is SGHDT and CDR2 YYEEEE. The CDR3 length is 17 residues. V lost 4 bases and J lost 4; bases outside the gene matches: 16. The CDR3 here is CASSPLTSGSFTYEQYF. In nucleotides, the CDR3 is TGTGCCAGCAGCCCCCTAACTAGCGGTTCATTCACATACGAGCAGTACTTC.

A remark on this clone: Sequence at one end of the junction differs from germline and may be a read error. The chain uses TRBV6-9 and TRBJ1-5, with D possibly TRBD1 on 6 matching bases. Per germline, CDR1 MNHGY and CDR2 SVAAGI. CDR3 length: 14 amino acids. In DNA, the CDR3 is TGTGCCACCAGTACCGACAGGACGGATCAGCCCCAGCATTTT. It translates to CATSTDRTDQPQHF.

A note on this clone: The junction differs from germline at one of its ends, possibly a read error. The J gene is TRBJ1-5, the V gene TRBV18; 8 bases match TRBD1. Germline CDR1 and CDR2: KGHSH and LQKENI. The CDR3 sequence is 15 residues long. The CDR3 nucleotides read TGTGCCAGCTCGCCTATCGACAGGGGAAATCAGTCCCAGCATTTT. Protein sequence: CASSPIDRGNQSQHF.

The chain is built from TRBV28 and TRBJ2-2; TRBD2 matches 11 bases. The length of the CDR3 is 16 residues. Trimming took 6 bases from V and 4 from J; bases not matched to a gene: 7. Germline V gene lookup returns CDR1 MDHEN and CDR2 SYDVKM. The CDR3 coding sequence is TGTGCCAGCAGAACAGGACTAGCGGGTGTCACCGGGGAGCTGTTTTTT. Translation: CASRTGLAGVTGELFF. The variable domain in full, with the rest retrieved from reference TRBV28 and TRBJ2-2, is DVKVTQSSRYLVKRTGEKVFLECVQDMDHENMFWYRQDPGLGLRLIYFSYDVKMKEKGDIPEGYSVSREKKERFSLILESASTNQTSMYLCASRTGLAGVTGELFFGEGSRLTVL.

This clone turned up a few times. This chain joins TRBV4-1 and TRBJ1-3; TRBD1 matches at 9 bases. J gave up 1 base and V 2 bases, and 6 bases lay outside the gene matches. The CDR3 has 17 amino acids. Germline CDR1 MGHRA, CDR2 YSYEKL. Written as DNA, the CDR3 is TGCGCCAGCAGCCAATCGGACAGGGGACTTTCTGGAAACACCATATATTTT. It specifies CASSQSDRGLSGNTIYF.

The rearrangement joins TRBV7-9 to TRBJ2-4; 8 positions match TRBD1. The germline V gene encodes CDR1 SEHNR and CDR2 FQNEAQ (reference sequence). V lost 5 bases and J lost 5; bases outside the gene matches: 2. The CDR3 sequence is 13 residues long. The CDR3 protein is CASSLDRENIQYF. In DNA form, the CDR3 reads TGTGCCAGCAGCCTGGACAGGGAAAACATTCAGTACTTC.

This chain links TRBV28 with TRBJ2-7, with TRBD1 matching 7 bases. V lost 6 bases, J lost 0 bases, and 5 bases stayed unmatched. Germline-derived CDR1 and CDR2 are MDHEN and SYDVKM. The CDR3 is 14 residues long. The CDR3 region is CASRGTGVSYEQYF. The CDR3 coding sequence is TGTGCCAGCAGGGGAACAGGGGTCTCCTACGAGCAGTACTTC. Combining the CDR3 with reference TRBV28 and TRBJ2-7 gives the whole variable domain DVKVTQSSRYLVKRTGEKVFLECVQDMDHENMFWYRQDPGLGLRLIYFSYDVKMKEKGDIPEGYSVSREKKERFSLILESASTNQTSMYLCASRGTGVSYEQYFGPGTRLTVT.

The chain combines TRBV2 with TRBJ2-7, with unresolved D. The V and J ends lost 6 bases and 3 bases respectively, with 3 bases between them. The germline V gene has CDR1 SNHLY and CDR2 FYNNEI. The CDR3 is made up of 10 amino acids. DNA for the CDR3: TGTGCCAGCAGCCTCTACGAGCAGTACTTC. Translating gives CASSLYEQYF.

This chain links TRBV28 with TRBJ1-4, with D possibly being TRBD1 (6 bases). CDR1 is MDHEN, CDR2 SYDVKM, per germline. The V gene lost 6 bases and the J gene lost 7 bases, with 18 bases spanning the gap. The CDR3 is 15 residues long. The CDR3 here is CASRGGREGSEKLFF. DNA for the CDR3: TGTGCCAGCAGGGGGGGCAGGGAGGGTAGTGAAAAACTGTTTTTT.

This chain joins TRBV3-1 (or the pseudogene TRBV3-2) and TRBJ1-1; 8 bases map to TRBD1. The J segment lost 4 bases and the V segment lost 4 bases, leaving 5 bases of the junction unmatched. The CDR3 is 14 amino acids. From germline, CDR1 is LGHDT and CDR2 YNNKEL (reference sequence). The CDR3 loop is CASSRTGGSTEAFF. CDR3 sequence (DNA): TGTGCCAGCAGCCGTACAGGGGGGAGCACTGAAGCTTTCTTT.

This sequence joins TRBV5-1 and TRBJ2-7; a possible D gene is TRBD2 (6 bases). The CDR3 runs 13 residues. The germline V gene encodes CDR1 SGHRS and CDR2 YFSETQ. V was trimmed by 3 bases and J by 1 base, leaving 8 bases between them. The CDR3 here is CASSWDLSYEQYF. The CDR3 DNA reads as TGCGCCAGCAGCTGGGACTTATCCTACGAGCAGTACTTC.

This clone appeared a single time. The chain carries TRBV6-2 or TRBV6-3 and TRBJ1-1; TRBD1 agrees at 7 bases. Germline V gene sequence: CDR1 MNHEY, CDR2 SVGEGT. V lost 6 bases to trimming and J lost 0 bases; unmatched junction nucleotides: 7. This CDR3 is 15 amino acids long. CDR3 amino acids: CASSSQGIMNTEAFF. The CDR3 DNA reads TGTGCCAGCAGCTCACAGGGGATTATGAACACTGAAGCTTTCTTT.

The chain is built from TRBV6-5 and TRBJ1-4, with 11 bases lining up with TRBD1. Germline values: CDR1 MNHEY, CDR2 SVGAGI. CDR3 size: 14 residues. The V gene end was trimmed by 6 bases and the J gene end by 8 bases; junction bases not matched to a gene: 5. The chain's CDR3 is CASRTRDRGEKLFF. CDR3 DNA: TGTGCCAGCAGGACAAGGGACAGGGGGGAAAAACTGTTTTTT.

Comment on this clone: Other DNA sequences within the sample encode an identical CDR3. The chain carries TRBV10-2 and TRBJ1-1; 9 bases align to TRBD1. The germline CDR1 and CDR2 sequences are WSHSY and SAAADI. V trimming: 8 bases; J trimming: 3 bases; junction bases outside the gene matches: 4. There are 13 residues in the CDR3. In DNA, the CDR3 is TGCGCCAGCCACAGGGGGCCCGACACTGAAGCTTTCTTT. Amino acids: CASHRGPDTEAFF.

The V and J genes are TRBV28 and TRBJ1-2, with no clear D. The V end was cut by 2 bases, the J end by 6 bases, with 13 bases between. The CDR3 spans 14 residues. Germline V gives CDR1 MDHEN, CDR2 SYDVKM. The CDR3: CASSLQAPFNGYTF. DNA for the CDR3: TGTGCCAGCAGTTTACAGGCTCCTTTCAATGGCTACACCTTC.

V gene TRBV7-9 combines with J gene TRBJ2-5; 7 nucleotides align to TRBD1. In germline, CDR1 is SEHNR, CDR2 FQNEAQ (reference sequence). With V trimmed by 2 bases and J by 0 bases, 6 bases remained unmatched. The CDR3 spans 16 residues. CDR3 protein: CASSLNPGGNQETQYF. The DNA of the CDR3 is TGTGCCAGCAGCTTAAATCCAGGGGGTAACCAAGAGACCCAGTACTTC.

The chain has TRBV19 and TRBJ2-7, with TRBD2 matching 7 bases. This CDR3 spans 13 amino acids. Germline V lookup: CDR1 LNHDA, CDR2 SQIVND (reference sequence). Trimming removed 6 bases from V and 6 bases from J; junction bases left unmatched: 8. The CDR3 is CASSPGLDSEQYF. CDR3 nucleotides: TGTGCCAGTAGCCCCGGACTAGACTCCGAGCAGTACTTC.

Here the CDR3 DNA reads TGCGCCAGCAGCCAATTCTCCCCGAACACTGAAGCTTTCTTT. Its translation is CASSQFSPNTEAFF. The rearrangement joins TRBV4-1 to TRBJ1-1; D is uncertain. CDR1 is MGHRA and CDR2 is YSYEKL in the germline V gene. The V gene lost 2 bases and the J gene lost 1 base, with 8 bases spanning the gap. CDR3 length: 14 residues.

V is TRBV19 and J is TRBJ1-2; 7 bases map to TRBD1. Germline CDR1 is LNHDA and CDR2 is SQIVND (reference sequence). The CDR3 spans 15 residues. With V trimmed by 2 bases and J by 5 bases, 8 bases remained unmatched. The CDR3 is CASSITDRAPYGYTF. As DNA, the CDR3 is TGTGCCAGTAGTATAACAGACAGGGCCCCTTATGGCTACACCTTC. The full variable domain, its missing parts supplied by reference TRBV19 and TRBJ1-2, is DGGITQSPKYLFRKEGQNVTLSCEQNLNHDAMYWYRQDPGQGLRLIYYSQIVNDFQKGDIAEGYSVSREKKESFPLTVTSAQKNPTAFYLCASSITDRAPYGYTFGSGTRLTVV.

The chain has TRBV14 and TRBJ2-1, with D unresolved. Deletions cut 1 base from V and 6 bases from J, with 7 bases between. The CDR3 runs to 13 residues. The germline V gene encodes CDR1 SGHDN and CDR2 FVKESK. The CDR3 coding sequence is TGTGCCAGCAGCCAAGCCATCGGCAATGAGCAGTTCTTC. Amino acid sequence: CASSQAIGNEQFF.